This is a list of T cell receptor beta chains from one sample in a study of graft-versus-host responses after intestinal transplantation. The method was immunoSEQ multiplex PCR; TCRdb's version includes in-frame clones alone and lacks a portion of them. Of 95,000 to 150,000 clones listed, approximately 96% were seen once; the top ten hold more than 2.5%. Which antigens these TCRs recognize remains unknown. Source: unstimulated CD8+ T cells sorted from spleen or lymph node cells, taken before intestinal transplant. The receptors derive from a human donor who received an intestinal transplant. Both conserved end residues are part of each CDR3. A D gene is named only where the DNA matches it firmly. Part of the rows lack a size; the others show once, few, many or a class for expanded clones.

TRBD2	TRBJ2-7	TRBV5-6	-	CASSLDPGGTSGYEQYF	TGTGCCAGCAGCTTGGATCCTGGCGGGACTAGCGGGTACGAGCAGTACTTC
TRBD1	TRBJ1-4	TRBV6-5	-	CASSSPGGSNEKLFF	TGTGCCAGCAGTTCCCCAGGGGGCTCTAATGAAAAACTGTTTTTT
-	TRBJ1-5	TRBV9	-	CASSGGVGRGQPQHF	TGTGCCAGCAGCGGCGGCGTGGGGCGCGGACAGCCCCAGCATTTT
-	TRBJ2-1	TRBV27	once	CACKAYRASPYNEQFF	TGTGCCTGCAAAGCTTACAGGGCTAGCCCCTACAATGAGCAGTTCTTC
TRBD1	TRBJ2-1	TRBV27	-	CASSPGTGTYNEQFF	TGTGCCAGCAGCCCCGGGACAGGGACATACAATGAGCAGTTCTTC
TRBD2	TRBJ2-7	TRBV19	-	CASTTSGSNIYEQYF	TGTGCCAGCACGACTAGCGGGAGCAATATATACGAGCAGTACTTC
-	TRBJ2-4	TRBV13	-	CASSSHTEGLTAKNIQYF	TGTGCCAGCAGCTCCCATACGGAGGGGCTAACAGCCAAAAACATTCAGTACTTC
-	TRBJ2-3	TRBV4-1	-	CASSQNRLWWPGTDTQYF	TGCGCCAGCAGCCAAAACAGGCTCTGGTGGCCCGGCACAGATACGCAGTATTTT
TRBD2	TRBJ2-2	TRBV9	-	CASSPSGRLTGELFF	TGTGCCAGCAGCCCTAGCGGGAGGCTCACCGGGGAGCTGTTTTTT
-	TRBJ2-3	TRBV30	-	CATERARGDTQYF	TGTGCGACGGAGAGGGCTAGAGGTGATACGCAGTATTTT
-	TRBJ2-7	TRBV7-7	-	CASSLGSGTSYEQYF	TGTGCCAGCAGCTTAGGGTCTGGGACATCCTACGAGCAGTACTTC
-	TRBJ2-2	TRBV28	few	CASSLIGRPGTGELFF	TGTGCCAGCAGTTTAATAGGGAGGCCGGGGACCGGGGAGCTGTTTTTT
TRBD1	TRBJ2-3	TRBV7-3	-	CASSRWGRTGHSTDTQYF	TGTGCCAGCAGCCGTTGGGGGCGGACAGGGCATTCCACAGATACGCAGTATTTT
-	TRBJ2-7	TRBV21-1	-	CASSPRGSRGWDEQYF	TGTGCCAGCAGTCCCCGGGGATCGCGGGGGTGGGACGAGCAGTACTTC
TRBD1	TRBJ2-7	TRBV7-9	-	CASSLDRVYGSYEQYF	TGTGCCAGCAGCTTGGACAGGGTATACGGCTCCTACGAGCAGTACTTC
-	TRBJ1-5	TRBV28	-	CASRTVTNQPQHF	TGTGCCAGCAGGACAGTTACTAATCAGCCCCAGCATTTT
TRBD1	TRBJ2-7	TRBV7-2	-	CASSLGQGAYEQYF	TGTGCCAGCAGCTTGGGACAGGGGGCCTACGAGCAGTACTTC
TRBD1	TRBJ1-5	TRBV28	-	CASSFGDRGTPNFPNQPQHF	TGTGCCAGCAGTTTTGGGGACAGGGGGACCCCTAACTTTCCCAATCAGCCCCAGCATTTT
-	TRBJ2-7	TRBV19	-	CASSIQGATYEQYF	TGTGCCAGTAGTATACAGGGAGCAACCTACGAGCAGTACTTC
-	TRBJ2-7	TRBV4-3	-	CASSPGGSTYEQYF	TGCGCCAGCAGCCCGGGGGGCAGTACCTACGAGCAGTACTTC
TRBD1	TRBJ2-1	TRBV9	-	CASSEPDRGRRGEQFF	TGTGCCAGCAGCGAACCTGACAGGGGGCGGAGGGGTGAGCAGTTCTTC
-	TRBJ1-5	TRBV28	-	CASSLGGLEGSNQPQHF	TGTGCCAGCAGTTTGGGGGGGTTGGAGGGTAGCAATCAGCCCCAGCATTTT
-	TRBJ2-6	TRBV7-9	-	CASSRISGGANVLTF	TGTGCCAGCAGCCGCATAAGCGGTGGGGCCAACGTCCTGACTTTC
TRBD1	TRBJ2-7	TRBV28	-	CASKLDRVEEQYF	TGTGCCAGCAAGCTGGACAGGGTCGAGGAGCAGTACTTC
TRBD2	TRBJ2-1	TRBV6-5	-	CASSYVAGDNEQFF	TGTGCCAGCAGTTACGTAGCGGGAGACAATGAGCAGTTCTTC
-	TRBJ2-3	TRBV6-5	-	CASSLGLETDTQYF	TGTGCCAGCAGTTTAGGGCTAGAGACAGATACGCAGTATTTT
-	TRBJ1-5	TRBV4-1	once	CASSQDRVSNQPQHF	TGCGCCAGCAGCCAAGACAGGGTCAGCAATCAGCCCCAGCATTTT
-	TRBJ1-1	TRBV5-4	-	CASSGTGLNTEAFF	TGTGCCAGCAGCGGTACAGGGTTGAACACTGAAGCTTTCTTT
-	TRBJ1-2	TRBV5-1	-	CASSLKGGGRRENYGYTF	TGCGCCAGCAGCTTGAAGGGGGGCGGAAGGAGAGAAAACTATGGCTACACCTTC
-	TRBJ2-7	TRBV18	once	CASSPEVPFGVEQYF	TGTGCCAGCTCACCTGAAGTTCCCTTCGGGGTAGAGCAGTACTTC
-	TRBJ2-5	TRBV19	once	CASSSRGQETQYF	TGTGCCAGTAGCTCCCGGGGTCAAGAGACCCAGTACTTC
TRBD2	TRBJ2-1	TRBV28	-	CASSSALASGRYNEQFF	TGTGCCAGCAGTTCCGCCCTTGCTAGCGGGAGATACAATGAGCAGTTCTTC
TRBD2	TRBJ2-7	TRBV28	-	CASSMGLAGPAYEQYF	TGTGCCAGCAGTATGGGACTAGCGGGACCCGCCTACGAGCAGTACTTC
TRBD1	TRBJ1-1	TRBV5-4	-	CASSWGTGELRNTEAFF	TGTGCCAGCAGCTGGGGGACAGGGGAGCTAAGGAACACTGAAGCTTTCTTT
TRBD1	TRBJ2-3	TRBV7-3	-	CASSSTGTGGDTQYF	TGTGCCAGCAGCTCTACCGGGACAGGGGGAGATACGCAGTATTTT
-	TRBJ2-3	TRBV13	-	CASSLSVGGRTDTQYF	TGTGCCAGCAGCTTATCGGTGGGAGGAAGGACAGATACGCAGTATTTT
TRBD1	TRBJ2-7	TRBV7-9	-	CASSSDRSPPGYLYEQYF	TGTGCCAGCAGCTCGGACAGGTCTCCCCCAGGGTACCTCTACGAGCAGTACTTC
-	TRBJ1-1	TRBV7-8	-	CASSLGGMNTEAFF	TGTGCCAGCAGCCTAGGGGGAATGAACACTGAAGCTTTCTTT
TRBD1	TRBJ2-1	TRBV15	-	CATSPRTGNEQFF	TGTGCCACCAGCCCTAGGACAGGGAATGAGCAGTTCTTC
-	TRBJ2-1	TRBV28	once	CASSLGAAEQFF	TGTGCCAGCAGTTTAGGGGCAGCCGAGCAGTTCTTC
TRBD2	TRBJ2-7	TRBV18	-	CASAIAGGAYEQYF	TGTGCCAGCGCAATCGCGGGAGGGGCCTACGAGCAGTACTTC
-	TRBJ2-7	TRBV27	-	CASSPGLFFYEQYF	TGTGCCAGCAGTCCCGGACTTTTTTTCTACGAGCAGTACTTC
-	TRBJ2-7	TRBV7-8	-	CASSLPSRGPAEPYEQYF	TGTGCCAGCAGCTTACCTTCAAGAGGACCAGCGGAACCCTACGAGCAGTACTTC
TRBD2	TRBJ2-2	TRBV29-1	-	CSGLEGRVGELFF	TGCAGCGGCCTGGAAGGGAGGGTCGGGGAGCTGTTTTTT
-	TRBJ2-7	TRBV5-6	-	CASSPPGRSFYEQYF	TGTGCCAGCAGCCCACCCGGACGGTCGTTCTACGAGCAGTACTTC
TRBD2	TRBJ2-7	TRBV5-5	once	CASRALAGLRSTYEQYF	TGTGCCAGCCGGGCACTAGCGGGACTTCGTTCCACCTACGAGCAGTACTTC
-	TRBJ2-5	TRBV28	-	CASSSAGQETQYF	TGTGCCAGCAGTTCAGCAGGACAAGAGACCCAGTACTTC
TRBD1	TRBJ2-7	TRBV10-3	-	CAISVRQGADEQYF	TGTGCCATCAGTGTAAGGCAGGGGGCGGATGAGCAGTACTTC
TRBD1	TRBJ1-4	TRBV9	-	CASSAGTDYNEKLFF	TGTGCCAGCAGCGCCGGGACAGATTATAATGAAAAACTGTTTTTT
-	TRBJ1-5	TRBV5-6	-	CASSLEGTYQPQHF	TGTGCCAGCAGCTTGGAAGGTACCTATCAGCCCCAGCATTTT
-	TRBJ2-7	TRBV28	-	CASSYLAWGYEQYF	TGTGCCAGCAGCTATTTAGCATGGGGATACGAGCAGTACTTC
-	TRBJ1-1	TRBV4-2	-	CASSQEDFEGNSLAFF	TGTGCCAGCAGCCAAGAAGACTTTGAGGGCAATAGTTTGGCTTTCTTT
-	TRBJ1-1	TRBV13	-	CASSGSTDKNTEAFF	TGTGCCAGCAGCGGGAGTACGGACAAGAACACTGAAGCTTTCTTT
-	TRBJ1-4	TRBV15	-	CATSRSRDRSGEKLFF	TGTGCCACCAGCAGATCTCGAGACCGCTCGGGAGAAAAACTGTTTTTT
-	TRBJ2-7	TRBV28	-	CASSSRGNLYEQYF	TGTGCCAGCAGTTCCCGCGGGAACCTCTACGAGCAGTACTTC
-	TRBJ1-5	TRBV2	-	CASKLTDSNQPQHF	TGTGCCAGCAAACTTACGGATAGCAATCAGCCCCAGCATTTT